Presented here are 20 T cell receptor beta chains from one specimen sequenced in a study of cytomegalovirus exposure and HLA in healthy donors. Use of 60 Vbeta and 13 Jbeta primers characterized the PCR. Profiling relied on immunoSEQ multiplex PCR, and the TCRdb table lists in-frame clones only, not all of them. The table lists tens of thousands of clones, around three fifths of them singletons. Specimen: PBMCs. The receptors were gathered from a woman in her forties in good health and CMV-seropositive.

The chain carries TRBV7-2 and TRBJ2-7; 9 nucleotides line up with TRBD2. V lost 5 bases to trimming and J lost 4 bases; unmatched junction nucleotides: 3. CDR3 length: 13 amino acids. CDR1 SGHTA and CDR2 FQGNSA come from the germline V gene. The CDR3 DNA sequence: TGTGCCAGCAGCCCGACTAGCGGTTACGAGCAGTACTTC. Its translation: CASSPTSGYEQYF.

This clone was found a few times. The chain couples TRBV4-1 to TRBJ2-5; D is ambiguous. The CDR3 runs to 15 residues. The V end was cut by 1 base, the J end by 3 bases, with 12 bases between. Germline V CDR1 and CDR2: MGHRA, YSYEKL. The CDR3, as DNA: TGCGCCAGCAGCCAAGGGAATGGAGAGAAAGAGACCCAGTACTTC. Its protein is CASSQGNGEKETQYF.

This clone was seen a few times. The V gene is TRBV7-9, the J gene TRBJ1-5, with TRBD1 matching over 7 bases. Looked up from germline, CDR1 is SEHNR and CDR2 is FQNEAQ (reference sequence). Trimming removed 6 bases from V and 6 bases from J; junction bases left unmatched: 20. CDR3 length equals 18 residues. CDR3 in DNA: TGTGCCAGCAGTCATCGGACTCACGGGACAGCACCCCCTCAGCCCCAGCATTTT. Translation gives CASSHRTHGTAPPQPQHF.

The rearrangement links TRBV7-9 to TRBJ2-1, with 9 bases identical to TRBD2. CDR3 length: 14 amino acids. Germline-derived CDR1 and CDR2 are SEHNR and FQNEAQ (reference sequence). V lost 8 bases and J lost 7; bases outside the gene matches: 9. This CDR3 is CASRVGGGANEQFF. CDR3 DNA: TGTGCCAGCCGTGTTGGCGGGGGGGCAAATGAGCAGTTCTTC.

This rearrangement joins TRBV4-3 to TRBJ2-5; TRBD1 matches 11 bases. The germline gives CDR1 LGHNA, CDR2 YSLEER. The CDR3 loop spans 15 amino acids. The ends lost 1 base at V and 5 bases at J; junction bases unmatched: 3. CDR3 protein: CASSQGTGGYETQYF. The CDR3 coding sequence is TGCGCCAGCAGCCAAGGGACAGGGGGCTATGAGACCCAGTACTTC.

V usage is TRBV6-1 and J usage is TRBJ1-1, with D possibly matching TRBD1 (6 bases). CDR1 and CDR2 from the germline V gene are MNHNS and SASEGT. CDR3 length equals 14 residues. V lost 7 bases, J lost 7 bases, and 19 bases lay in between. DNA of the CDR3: TGTGCCAGCACCACCAGGGGCGCATTCTATGAAGCTTTCTTT. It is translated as CASTTRGAFYEAFF.

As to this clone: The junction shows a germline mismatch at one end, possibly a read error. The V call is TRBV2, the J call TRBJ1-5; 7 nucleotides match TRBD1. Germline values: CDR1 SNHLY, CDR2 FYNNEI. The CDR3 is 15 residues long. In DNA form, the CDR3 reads TGTGTCAGCAGTGAAGGGACAGTCCCCAATCAGCCCCAGCATTTT. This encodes CVSSEGTVPNQPQHF.

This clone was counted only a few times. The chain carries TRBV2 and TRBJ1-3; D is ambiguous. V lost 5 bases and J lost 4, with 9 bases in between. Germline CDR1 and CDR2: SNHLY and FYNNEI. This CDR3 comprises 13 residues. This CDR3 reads CASSTYAGNTIYF. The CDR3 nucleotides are TGTGCCAGCAGTACGTATGCGGGAAACACCATATATTTT. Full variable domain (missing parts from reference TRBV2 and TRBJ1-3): EPEVTQTPSHQVTQMGQEVILRCVPISNHLYFYWYRQILGQKVEFLVSFYNNEISEKSEIFDDQFSVERPDGSNFTLKIRSTKLEDSAMYFCASSTYAGNTIYFGEGSWLTVV.

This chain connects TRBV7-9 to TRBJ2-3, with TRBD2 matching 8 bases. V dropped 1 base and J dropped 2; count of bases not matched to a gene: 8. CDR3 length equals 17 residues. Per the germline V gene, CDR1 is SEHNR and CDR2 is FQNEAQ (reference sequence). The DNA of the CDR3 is TGTGCCAGCAGCTTAGGAACGGGAGGGCCGAACACAGATACGCAGTATTTT. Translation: CASSLGTGGPNTDTQYF.

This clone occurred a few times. The CDR3 bases are TGTGCCAGCGGCTTTCGGGGGGAGGCCCCCTACAATGAGCAGTTCTTC. This translates into CASGFRGEAPYNEQFF. The V call is TRBV6-9, the J call TRBJ2-1; 7 bases map to TRBD2. Germline V gene lookup returns CDR1 MNHGY and CDR2 SVAAGI. The V gene end was trimmed by 8 bases and the J gene end by 2 bases; junction bases not matched to a gene: 12. The CDR3 is made up of 16 amino acids.

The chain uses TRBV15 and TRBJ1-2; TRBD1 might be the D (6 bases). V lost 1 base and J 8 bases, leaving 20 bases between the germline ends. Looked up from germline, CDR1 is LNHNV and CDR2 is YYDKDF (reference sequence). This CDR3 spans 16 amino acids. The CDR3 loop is CATSRVLAITGQGYTF. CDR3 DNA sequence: TGTGCCACCAGCAGAGTCTTGGCCATAACGGGACAAGGCTACACCTTC.

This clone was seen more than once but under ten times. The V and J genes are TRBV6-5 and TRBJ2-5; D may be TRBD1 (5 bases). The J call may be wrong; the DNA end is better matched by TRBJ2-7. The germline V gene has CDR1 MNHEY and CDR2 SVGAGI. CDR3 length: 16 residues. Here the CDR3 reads CASSYSMTEASYEQYF. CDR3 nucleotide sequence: TGTGCCAGCAGTTACTCAATGACAGAGGCCTCCTACGAGCAGTACTTC.

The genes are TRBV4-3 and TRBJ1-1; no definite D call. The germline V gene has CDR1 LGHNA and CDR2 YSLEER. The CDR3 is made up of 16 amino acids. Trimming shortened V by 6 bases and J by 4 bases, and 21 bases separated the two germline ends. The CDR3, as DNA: TGCGCCAGCAGGGTAGGAGGTGGGCCCCTTACCACTGAAGCTTTCTTT. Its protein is CASRVGGGPLTTEAFF.

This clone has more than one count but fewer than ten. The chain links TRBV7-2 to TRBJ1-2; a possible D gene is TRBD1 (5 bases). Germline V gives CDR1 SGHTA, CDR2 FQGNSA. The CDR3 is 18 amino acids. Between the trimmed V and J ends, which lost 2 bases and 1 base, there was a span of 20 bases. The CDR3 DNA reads TGTGCCAGCAGCTTAAAGGGCTCCGGGGGAAGTTATAACTATGGCTACACCTTC. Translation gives CASSLKGSGGSYNYGYTF.

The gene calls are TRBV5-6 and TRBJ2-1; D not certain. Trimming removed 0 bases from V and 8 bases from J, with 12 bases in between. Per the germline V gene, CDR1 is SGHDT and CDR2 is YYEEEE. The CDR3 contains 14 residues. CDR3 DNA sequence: TGTGCCAGCAGCTTGGCCTCCATAGTCGATGAGCAGTTCTTC. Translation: CASSLASIVDEQFF.

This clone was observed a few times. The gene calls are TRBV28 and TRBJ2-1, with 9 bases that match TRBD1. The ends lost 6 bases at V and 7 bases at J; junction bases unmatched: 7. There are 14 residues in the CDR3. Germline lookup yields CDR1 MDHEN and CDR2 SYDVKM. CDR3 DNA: TGTGCCAGCAGGATGACAGGGGGAGTGAATGAGCAGTTCTTC. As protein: CASRMTGGVNEQFF.

CDR3 protein: CASRKIGWAGGEDGYTF. The CDR3 DNA reads TGTGCCAGCCGGAAAATCGGGTGGGCAGGGGGCGAAGATGGCTACACCTTC. The J gene is TRBJ1-2, the V gene TRBV11-2, with 8 positions matching TRBD1. Germline CDR1 and CDR2: SGHAT and FQNNGV. This CDR3 comprises 17 residues. Trimming cost V 8 bases and J 6 bases; bases outside gene matches: 20.

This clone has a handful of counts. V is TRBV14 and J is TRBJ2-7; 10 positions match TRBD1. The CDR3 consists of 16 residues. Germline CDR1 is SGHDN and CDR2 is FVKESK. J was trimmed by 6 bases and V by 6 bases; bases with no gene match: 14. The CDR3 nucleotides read TGTGCCAGCAGTCCCCGACAGGGGGCCTATTTGGGCGAGCAGTACTTC. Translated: CASSPRQGAYLGEQYF. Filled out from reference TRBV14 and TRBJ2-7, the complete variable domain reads EAGVTQFPSHSVIEKGQTVTLRCDPISGHDNLYWYRRVMGKEIKFLLHFVKESKQDESGMPNNRFLAERTGGTYSTLKVQPAELEDSGVYFCASSPRQGAYLGEQYFGPGTRLTVT.

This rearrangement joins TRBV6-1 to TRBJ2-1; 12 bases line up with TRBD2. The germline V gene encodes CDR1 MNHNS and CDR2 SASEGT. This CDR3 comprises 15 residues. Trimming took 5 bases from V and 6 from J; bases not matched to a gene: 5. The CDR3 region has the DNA TGTGCCAGCAGTTCGACTAGCGGGAGCTTCAATGAGCAGTTCTTC. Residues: CASSSTSGSFNEQFF.

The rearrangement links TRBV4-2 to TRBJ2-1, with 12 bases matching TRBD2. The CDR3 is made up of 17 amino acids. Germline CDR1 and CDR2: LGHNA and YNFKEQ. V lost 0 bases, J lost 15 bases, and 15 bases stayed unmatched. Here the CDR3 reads CASSQDMRASGRAHTFF. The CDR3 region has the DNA TGTGCCAGCAGCCAAGATATGAGGGCTAGCGGGAGGGCCCATACGTTCTTC.